This T cell receptor (beta chain) was identified during a study of immune evolution from preneoplasia to lung adenocarcinoma. Method: immunoSEQ multiplex PCR; TCRdb's copy keeps in-frame clones and lacks some. The data hold under 45,000 clones, with over 75% observed a single time. This clone was observed a few times. The sequence came from a person in their sixties with lung adenocarcinoma. Source material: FFPE invasive lung adenocarcinoma tissue.

CDR3 bases: TGCGCCAGCAGCTTGGGGACCCGAGGGGCGAACACTGAAGCTTTCTTT. Translation gives CASSLGTRGANTEAFF. V and J are TRBV5-1 and TRBJ1-1, with D possibly being TRBD1 (5 bases). CDR1 and CDR2 from the germline V gene are SGHRS and YFSETQ. V lost 0 bases to trimming and J lost 1 base, with 13 bases between them. This CDR3 is built from 16 residues.